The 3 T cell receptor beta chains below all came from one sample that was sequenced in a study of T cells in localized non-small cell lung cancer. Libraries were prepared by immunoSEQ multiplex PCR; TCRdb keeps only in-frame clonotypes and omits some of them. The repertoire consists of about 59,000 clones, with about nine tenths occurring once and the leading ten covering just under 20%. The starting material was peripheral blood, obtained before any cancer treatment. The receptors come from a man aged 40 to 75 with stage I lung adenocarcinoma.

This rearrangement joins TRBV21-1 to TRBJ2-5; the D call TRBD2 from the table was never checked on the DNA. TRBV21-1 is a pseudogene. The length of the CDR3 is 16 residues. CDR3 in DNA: TGTGCCAGCAGCTTGGGGGAGGGAGTTTCCCGAGAGACCCAGTACTTC. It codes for CASSLGEGVSRETQYF.

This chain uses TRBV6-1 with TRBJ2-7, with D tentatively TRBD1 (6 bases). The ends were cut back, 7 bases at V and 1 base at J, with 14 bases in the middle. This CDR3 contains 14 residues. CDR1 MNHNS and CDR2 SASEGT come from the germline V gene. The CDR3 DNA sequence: TGTGCCAGCAAAGGACAGAGGCCTTCCTACGAGCAGTACTTC. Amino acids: CASKGQRPSYEQYF.

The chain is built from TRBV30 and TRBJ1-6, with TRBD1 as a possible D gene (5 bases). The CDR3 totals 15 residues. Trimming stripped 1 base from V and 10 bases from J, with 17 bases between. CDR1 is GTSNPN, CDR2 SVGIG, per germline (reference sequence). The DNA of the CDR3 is TGTGCCTGGAGTGCGCCCTACAGGAGGGGATCACCCCTCCACTTT. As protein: CAWSAPYRRGSPLHF. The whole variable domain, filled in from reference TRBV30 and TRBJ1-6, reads SQTIHQWPATLVQPVGSPLSLECTVEGTSNPNLYWYRQAAGRGLQLLFYSVGIGQISSEVPQNLSASRPQDRQFILSSKKLLLSDSGFYLCAWSAPYRRGSPLHFGNGTRLTVT.